The rows below give T cell receptor beta chains drawn from one sample of a study of beta chain features in type 1 diabetes. Produced via immunoSEQ multiplex PCR; TCRdb's table is partial and in-frame only. In the table there are about 620,000 clones, roughly a sixth of which are singletons. The sequenced material came from naive CD4+ T cells from blood. Receptors originate from a man between 18 and 29 years old in good health. CDR3s include the opening cysteine and the closing phenylalanine or tryptophan. D genes are given only for firm matches. A row's size may be missing; if present it is once, few, many or a size class.

size: .
V: TRBV5-5
J: TRBJ2-2
D: TRBD2
DNA: TGTGCCAGCAGCCCGGGACTAGCGGGAGGAAGTACCGGGGAGCTGTTTTTT
CDR3: CASSPGLAGGSTGELFF

size: .
V: TRBV7-2
J: TRBJ1-2
D: .
DNA: TGTGCCAGCAGCTTAGCTAACAGGTTGGAGAATGGCTACACCTTC
CDR3: CASSLANRLENGYTF

size: .
V: TRBV27
J: TRBJ1-2
D: .
DNA: TGTGCCAGCAGTTTATCAACACCCGGGTATGGCTACACCTTC
CDR3: CASSLSTPGYGYTF

size: .
V: TRBV30
J: TRBJ1-4
D: .
DNA: TGTGCCTGGAGTGTGGGGACCGGGGGTGCGTCTGAAAAACTGTTTTTT
CDR3: CAWSVGTGGASEKLFF

size: .
V: TRBV12-5
J: TRBJ2-2
D: TRBD1
DNA: TGTGCTAGTGGGGTTAGTTTTTGGACAGGGACTTTCGGGGAGCTGTTTTTT
CDR3: CASGVSFWTGTFGELFF

size: few
V: TRBV18
J: TRBJ2-2
D: TRBD1
DNA: TGTGCCAGCTCACCAAATCTACAGGGGATGACCGGGGAGCTGTTTTTT
CDR3: CASSPNLQGMTGELFF

size: .
V: TRBV14
J: TRBJ2-1
D: .
DNA: TGTGCCAGCAGCCCCCTTGGGGGAGCGAATGAGCAGTTCTTC
CDR3: CASSPLGGANEQFF

size: few
V: TRBV30
J: TRBJ2-1
D: .
DNA: TGTGCCTGGAGTCTGCCGGGACGGAGCTCCTACAATGAGCAGTTCTTC
CDR3: CAWSLPGRSSYNEQFF

size: few
V: TRBV7-2
J: TRBJ2-7
D: TRBD2
DNA: TGTGCCAGCAGCTTAGTAGCGGGAGGGCCTGGGGAGCAGTACTTC
CDR3: CASSLVAGGPGEQYF

size: few
V: TRBV7-9
J: TRBJ2-5
D: TRBD1
DNA: TGTGCCAGCAGCAACCACGGGACAGTCCAAGAGACCCAGTACTTC
CDR3: CASSNHGTVQETQYF

size: few
V: TRBV20-1
J: TRBJ1-2
D: .
DNA: TGCAGTGCTATTGGCTACACCTTC
CDR3: CSAIGYTF

size: once
V: TRBV5-8
J: TRBJ2-5
D: .
DNA: TGTGCCAGCACCCCTGGACGGGATTCGAAGACCCAGTACTTC
CDR3: CASTPGRDSKTQYF

size: few
V: TRBV11-2
J: TRBJ2-1
D: TRBD2
DNA: TGTGCCAGCAGACGTAGCGGGGGGGCTGAGCAGTTCTTC
CDR3: CASRRSGGAEQFF

size: few
V: TRBV28
J: TRBJ2-3
D: TRBD2
DNA: TGTGCCAGCAGCTCCCCTGGCGGGGGAAGCACAGATACGCAGTATTTT
CDR3: CASSSPGGGSTDTQYF

size: .
V: TRBV7-9
J: TRBJ2-1
D: .
DNA: TGTGCCAGCAGTCGAGGCTCCGGCCTGGGCAATGAGCAGTTCTTC
CDR3: CASSRGSGLGNEQFF

size: .
V: TRBV7-9
J: TRBJ2-5
D: .
DNA: TGTGCCAGCTTTTCGCCGGACCAAGAGACCCAGTACTTC
CDR3: CASFSPDQETQYF

size: few
V: TRBV7-3
J: TRBJ1-2
D: TRBD1
DNA: TGTGCCAGCAGCTCGGACAGGGACTATGGCTACACCTTC
CDR3: CASSSDRDYGYTF

size: .
V: TRBV27
J: TRBJ1-6
D: .
DNA: TGTGCCAGCAGTTTAGCCAGACAATCGTATAATTCACCCCTCCACTTT
CDR3: CASSLARQSYNSPLHF

size: few
V: TRBV28
J: TRBJ1-2
D: TRBD1
DNA: TGTGCCAGCGGGACAGGGGTCTTTAACTATGGCTACACCTTC
CDR3: CASGTGVFNYGYTF

size: few
V: TRBV5-1
J: TRBJ1-5
D: .
DNA: TGCGCCAGCAGCTTGGACGCGGGCAATCAGCCCCAGCATTTT
CDR3: CASSLDAGNQPQHF

size: few
V: TRBV4-3
J: TRBJ1-5
D: .
DNA: TGCGCCAGCAGCCAAGACATACAGGGATTGAGCAATCAGCCCCAGCATTTT
CDR3: CASSQDIQGLSNQPQHF

size: .
V: TRBV11-3
J: TRBJ2-1
D: .
DNA: TGTGCCAGCAGCTTTAGTAGCCCGGCTCGAGGCAAGGACGAGCAGTTCTTC
CDR3: CASSFSSPARGKDEQFF

size: few
V: TRBV7-3
J: TRBJ2-4
D: TRBD1
DNA: TGTGCCAGCAGCTTCGGAACAGGGGTAGCCAAAAACATTCAGTACTTC
CDR3: CASSFGTGVAKNIQYF

size: few
V: TRBV9
J: TRBJ1-3
D: .
DNA: TGTGCCAGTGAGGCAGACAGCTCTGGAAACACCATATATTTT
CDR3: CASEADSSGNTIYF

size: few
V: TRBV5-4
J: TRBJ1-4
D: TRBD1
DNA: TGTGCCAGCAGCTTGGCCCGGGGACAGGGCAATGAAAAACTGTTTTTT
CDR3: CASSLARGQGNEKLFF

size: .
V: TRBV7-2
J: TRBJ2-3
D: TRBD2
DNA: TGTGCCAGCAGCTTAGGAGGTCGACTAGCGGGGACGCAGTATTTT
CDR3: CASSLGGRLAGTQYF

size: few
V: TRBV18
J: TRBJ2-1
D: TRBD1
DNA: TGTGCCAGCTCATCCGGGACAGGAGCCTACAATGAGCAGTTCTTC
CDR3: CASSSGTGAYNEQFF

size: .
V: TRBV19
J: TRBJ2-1
D: .
DNA: TGTGCCAGTAGTATAGAAGCCAGGCGTACCTTATACAATGAGCAGTTCTTC
CDR3: CASSIEARRTLYNEQFF

size: .
V: TRBV5-1
J: TRBJ2-7
D: .
DNA: TGCGCCAGCCGACGGGCCCCAGAGTCGGGCTACGAGCAGTACTTC
CDR3: CASRRAPESGYEQYF

size: .
V: TRBV29-1
J: TRBJ1-5
D: .
DNA: TGCAGCGTTGGCTATGGCAATCAGCCCCAGCATTTT
CDR3: CSVGYGNQPQHF

size: .
V: TRBV7-9
J: TRBJ1-2
D: .
DNA: TGTGCCAGCAGCTTAAGACAGCACGTACGCTACACCTTC
CDR3: CASSLRQHVRYTF

size: .
V: TRBV7-2
J: TRBJ1-5
D: .
DNA: TGTGCCAGCAGCTTAACCGTCAGCAATCAGCCCCAGCATTTT
CDR3: CASSLTVSNQPQHF

size: few
V: TRBV29-1
J: TRBJ1-1
D: .
DNA: TGCAGCGTTGAAAGAGCCGGGGGGCTTTCCTCTGAAGCTTTCTTT
CDR3: CSVERAGGLSSEAFF